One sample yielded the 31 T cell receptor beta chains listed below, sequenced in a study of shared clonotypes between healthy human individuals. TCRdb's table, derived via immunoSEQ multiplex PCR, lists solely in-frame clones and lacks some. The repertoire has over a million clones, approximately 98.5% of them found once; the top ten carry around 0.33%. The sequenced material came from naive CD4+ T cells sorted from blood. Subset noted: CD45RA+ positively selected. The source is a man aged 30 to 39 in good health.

As DNA, the CDR3 is TGTGCCAGCAGTGAATCAAACCGGGCCCAAGAGACCCAGTACTTC. The encoded protein is CASSESNRAQETQYF. The genes are TRBV25-1 and TRBJ2-5; D ambiguous. This CDR3 spans 15 amino acids. The V end was cut by 1 base, the J end by 1 base, with 10 bases between. The germline V gene has CDR1 MGHDK and CDR2 SYGVNS.

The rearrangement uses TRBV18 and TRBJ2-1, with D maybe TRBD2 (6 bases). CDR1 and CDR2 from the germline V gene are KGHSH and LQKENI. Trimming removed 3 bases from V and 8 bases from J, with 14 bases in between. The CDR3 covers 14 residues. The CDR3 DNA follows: TGTGCCAGCTCACCTCGCCGTAGCGGCGATGAGCAGTTCTTC. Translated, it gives CASSPRRSGDEQFF.

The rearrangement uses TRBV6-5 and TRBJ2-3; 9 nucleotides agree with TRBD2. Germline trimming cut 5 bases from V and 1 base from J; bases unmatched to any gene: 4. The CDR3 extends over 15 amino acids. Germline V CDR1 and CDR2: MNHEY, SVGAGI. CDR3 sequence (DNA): TGTGCCAGCAGTGCTAGCGGGATTGGCACAGATACGCAGTATTTT. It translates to CASSASGIGTDTQYF.

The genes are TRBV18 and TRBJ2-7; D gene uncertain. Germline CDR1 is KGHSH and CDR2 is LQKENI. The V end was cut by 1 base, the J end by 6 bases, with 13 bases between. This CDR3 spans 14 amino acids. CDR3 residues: CASSPLPTTGEQYF. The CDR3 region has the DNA TGTGCCAGCTCACCACTTCCCACGACCGGCGAGCAGTACTTC.

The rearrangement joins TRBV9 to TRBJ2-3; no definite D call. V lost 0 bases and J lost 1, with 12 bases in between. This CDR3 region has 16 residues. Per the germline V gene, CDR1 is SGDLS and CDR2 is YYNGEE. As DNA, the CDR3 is TGTGCCAGCAGCGTAGATGGCAGGCTCCGCACAGATACGCAGTATTTT. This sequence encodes CASSVDGRLRTDTQYF.

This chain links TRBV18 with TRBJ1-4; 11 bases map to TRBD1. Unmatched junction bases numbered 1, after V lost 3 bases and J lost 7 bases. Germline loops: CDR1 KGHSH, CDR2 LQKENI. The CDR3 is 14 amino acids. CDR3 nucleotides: TGTGCCAGCTCACCGGGACAGGGGGTTGAAAAACTGTTTTTT. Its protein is CASSPGQGVEKLFF.

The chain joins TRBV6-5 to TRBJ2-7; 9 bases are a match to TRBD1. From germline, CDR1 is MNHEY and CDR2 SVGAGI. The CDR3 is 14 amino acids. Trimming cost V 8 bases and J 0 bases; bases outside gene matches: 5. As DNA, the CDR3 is TGTGCCAGCCTCGACAGGGGGGGCTCCTACGAGCAGTACTTC. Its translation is CASLDRGGSYEQYF.

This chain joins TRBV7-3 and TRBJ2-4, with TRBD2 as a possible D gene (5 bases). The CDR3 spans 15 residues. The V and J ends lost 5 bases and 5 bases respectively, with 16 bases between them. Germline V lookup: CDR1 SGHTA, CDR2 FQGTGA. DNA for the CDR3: TGTGCCAGCAGCCTCCTTCACGGGAATCAAAACATTCAGTACTTC. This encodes CASSLLHGNQNIQYF.

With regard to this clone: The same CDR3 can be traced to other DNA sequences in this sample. DNA for the CDR3: TGTGCCAGCAGTGCGTTGGCTTACAATGAGCAGTTCTTC. Its protein product is CASSALAYNEQFF. The rearrangement links TRBV2 to TRBJ2-1; D is unresolved. V lost 4 bases to trimming and J lost 4 bases, with 8 bases between them. The CDR3 consists of 13 residues. The germline CDR1 and CDR2 sequences are SNHLY and FYNNEI. The full variable domain, with the rest looked up from reference TRBV2 and TRBJ2-1, is EPEVTQTPSHQVTQMGQEVILRCVPISNHLYFYWYRQILGQKVEFLVSFYNNEISEKSEIFDDQFSVERPDGSNFTLKIRSTKLEDSAMYFCASSALAYNEQFFGPGTRLTVL.

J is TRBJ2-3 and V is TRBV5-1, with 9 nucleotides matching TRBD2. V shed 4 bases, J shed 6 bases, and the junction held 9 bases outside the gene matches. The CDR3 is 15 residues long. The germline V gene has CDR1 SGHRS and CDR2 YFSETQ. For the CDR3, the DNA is TGCGCCAGCAGCACCTCTAGCGGGGCTTTGGATACGCAGTATTTT. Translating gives CASSTSSGALDTQYF.

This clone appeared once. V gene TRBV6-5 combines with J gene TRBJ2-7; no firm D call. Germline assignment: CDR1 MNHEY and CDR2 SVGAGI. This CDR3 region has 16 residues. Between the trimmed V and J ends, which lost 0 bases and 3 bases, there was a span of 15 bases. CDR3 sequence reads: CASSYSRRRLGYEQYF. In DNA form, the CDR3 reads TGTGCCAGCAGTTACTCGAGGCGTAGGTTAGGCTACGAGCAGTACTTC.

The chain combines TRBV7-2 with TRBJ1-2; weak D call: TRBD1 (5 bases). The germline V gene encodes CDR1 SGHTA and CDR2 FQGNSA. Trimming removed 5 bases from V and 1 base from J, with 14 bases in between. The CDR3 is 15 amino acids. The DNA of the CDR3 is TGTGCCAGCAGCCCGACAAGGGACTTTAACTATGGCTACACCTTC. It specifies CASSPTRDFNYGYTF.

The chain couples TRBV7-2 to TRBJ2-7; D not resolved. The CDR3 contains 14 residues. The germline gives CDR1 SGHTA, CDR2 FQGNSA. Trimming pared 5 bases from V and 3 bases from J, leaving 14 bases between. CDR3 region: CASSLNAGSYEQYF. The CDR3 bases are TGTGCCAGCAGCCTCAACGCCGGAAGCTACGAGCAGTACTTC.

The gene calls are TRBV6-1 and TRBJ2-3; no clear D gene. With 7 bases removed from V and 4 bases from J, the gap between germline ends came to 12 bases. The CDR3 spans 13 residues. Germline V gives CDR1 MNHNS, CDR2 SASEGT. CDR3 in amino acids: CASKAQLSDTQYF. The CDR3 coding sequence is TGTGCCAGCAAGGCCCAGTTATCAGATACGCAGTATTTT.

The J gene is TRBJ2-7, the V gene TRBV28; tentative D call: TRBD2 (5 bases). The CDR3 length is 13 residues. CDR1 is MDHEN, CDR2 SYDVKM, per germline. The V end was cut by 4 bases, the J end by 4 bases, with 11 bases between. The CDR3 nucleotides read TGTGCCAGCAGTTGGGTGGGGAGATACGAGCAGTACTTC. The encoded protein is CASSWVGRYEQYF. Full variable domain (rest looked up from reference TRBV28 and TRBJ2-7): DVKVTQSSRYLVKRTGEKVFLECVQDMDHENMFWYRQDPGLGLRLIYFSYDVKMKEKGDIPEGYSVSREKKERFSLILESASTNQTSMYLCASSWVGRYEQYFGPGTRLTVT.

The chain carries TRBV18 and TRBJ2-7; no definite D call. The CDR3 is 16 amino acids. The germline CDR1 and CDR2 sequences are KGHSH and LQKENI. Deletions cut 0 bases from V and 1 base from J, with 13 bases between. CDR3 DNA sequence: TGTGCCAGCTCACCACCGCACAGTCTTGTTTCCTACGAGCAGTACTTC. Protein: CASSPPHSLVSYEQYF. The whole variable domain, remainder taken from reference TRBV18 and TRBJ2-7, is NAGVMQNPRHLVRRRGQEARLRCSPMKGHSHVYWYRQLPEEGLKFMVYLQKENIIDESGMPKERFSAEFPKEGPSILRIQQVVRGDSAAYFCASSPPHSLVSYEQYFGPGTRLTVT.

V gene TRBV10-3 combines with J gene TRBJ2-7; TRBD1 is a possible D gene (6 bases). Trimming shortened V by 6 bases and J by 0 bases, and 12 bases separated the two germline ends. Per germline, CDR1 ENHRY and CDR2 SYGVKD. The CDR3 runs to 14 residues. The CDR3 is CAIRGQGHSYEQYF. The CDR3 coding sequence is TGTGCCATCAGAGGGCAGGGACACTCCTACGAGCAGTACTTC.

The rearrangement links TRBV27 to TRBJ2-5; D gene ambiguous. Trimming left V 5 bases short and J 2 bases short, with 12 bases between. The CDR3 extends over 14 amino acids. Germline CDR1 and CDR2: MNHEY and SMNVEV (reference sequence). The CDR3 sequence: CASSPRHSQETQYF. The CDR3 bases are TGTGCCAGCAGTCCACGGCACAGTCAAGAGACCCAGTACTTC.

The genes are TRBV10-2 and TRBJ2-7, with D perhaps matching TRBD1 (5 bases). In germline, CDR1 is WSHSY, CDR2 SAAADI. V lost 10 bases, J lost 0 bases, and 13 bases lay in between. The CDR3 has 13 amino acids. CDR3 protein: CAIGASSSYEQYF. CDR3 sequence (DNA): TGCGCCATAGGGGCGTCGAGCTCCTACGAGCAGTACTTC.

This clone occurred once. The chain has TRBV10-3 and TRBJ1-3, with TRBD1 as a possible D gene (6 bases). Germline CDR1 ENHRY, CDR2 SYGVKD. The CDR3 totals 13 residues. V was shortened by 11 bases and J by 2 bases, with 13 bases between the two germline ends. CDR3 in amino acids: CASTQGPGNTIYF. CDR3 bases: TGTGCCTCCACCCAGGGGCCTGGAAACACCATATATTTT.

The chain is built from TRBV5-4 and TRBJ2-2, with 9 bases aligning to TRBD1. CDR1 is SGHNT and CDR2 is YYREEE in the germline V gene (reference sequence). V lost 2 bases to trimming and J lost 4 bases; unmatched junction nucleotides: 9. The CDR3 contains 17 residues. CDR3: CASSFPPGQGSTGELFF. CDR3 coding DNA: TGTGCCAGCAGCTTCCCCCCGGGACAGGGTTCCACCGGGGAGCTGTTTTTT.

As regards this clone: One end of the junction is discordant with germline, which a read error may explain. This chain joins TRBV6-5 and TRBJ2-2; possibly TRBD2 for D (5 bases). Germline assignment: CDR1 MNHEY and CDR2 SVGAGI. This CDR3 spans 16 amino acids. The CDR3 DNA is TGTGCCAGTAGTTACGGATCGGGGTCGAACACCGGGGAGCTGTTTTTT. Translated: CASSYGSGSNTGELFF.

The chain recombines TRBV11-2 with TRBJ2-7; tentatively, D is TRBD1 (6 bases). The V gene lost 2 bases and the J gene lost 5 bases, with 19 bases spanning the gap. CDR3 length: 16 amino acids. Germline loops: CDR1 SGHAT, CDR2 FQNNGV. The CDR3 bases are TGTGCCAGCAGCTTACGGCAGGGGCTACCTTCCGACGAGCAGTACTTC. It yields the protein CASSLRQGLPSDEQYF.

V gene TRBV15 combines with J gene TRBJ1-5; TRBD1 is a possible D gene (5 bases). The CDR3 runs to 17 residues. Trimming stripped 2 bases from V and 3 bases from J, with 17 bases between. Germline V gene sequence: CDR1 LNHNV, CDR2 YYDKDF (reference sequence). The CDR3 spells CATSRRQFLGHNQPQHF. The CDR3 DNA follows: TGTGCCACCAGCAGAAGACAGTTCCTGGGCCACAATCAGCCCCAGCATTTT.

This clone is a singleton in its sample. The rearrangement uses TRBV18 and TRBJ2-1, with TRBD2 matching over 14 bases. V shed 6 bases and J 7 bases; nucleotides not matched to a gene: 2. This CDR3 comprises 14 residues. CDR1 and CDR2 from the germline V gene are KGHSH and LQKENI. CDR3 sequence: CASSGTSGRNEQFF. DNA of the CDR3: TGTGCCAGCTCCGGGACTAGCGGGAGAAATGAGCAGTTCTTC.

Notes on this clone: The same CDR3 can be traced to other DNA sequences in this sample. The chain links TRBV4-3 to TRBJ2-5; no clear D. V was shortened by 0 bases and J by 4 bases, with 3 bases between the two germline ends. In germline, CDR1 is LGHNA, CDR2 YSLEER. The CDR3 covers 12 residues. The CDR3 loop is CASSQEGETQYF. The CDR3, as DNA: TGCGCCAGCAGCCAAGAGGGAGAGACCCAGTACTTC.

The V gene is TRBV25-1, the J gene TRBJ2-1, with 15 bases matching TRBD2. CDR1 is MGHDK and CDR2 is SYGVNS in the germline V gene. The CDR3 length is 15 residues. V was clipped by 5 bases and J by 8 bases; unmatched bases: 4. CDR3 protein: CASSPGLAGGYEQFF. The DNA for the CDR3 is TGTGCCAGCAGTCCCGGACTAGCGGGAGGGTATGAGCAGTTCTTC.

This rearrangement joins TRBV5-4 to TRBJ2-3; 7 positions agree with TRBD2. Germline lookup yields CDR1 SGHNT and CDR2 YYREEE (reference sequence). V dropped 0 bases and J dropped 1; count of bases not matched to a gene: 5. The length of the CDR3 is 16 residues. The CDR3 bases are TGTGCCAGCAGCTTGGGGGCGGGAGCGGGCACAGATACGCAGTATTTT. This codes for CASSLGAGAGTDTQYF.

CDR3 in DNA: TGTGCCAGCAGCTCCGTTCGAGGGGAGGGGGCGTCCTACGAGCAGTACTTC. It translates to CASSSVRGEGASYEQYF. This rearrangement joins TRBV11-2 to TRBJ2-7; D possibly uses TRBD1 or TRBD2 (7 bases each). This CDR3 comprises 17 residues. The germline gives CDR1 SGHAT, CDR2 FQNNGV. Trimming took 4 bases from V and 1 from J, leaving 20 bases between them.

The CDR3 reads CASESGSLGEQYF. CDR3 nucleotide sequence: TGTGCCAGCGAGAGCGGGAGTCTGGGTGAGCAGTACTTC. The chain uses TRBV7-8 and TRBJ2-7; TRBD2 matches 8 bases. This CDR3 comprises 13 residues. Germline CDR1 SGHVS, CDR2 FQNEAQ. V dropped 8 bases and J dropped 7; count of bases not matched to a gene: 10. Together with reference TRBV7-8 and TRBJ2-7, the CDR3 gives the full variable domain: GAGVSQSPRYKVAKRGQDVALRCDPISGHVSLFWYQQALGQGPEFLTYFQNEAQLDKSGLPSDRFFAERPEGSVSTLKIQRTQQEDSAVYLCASESGSLGEQYFGPGTRLTVT.

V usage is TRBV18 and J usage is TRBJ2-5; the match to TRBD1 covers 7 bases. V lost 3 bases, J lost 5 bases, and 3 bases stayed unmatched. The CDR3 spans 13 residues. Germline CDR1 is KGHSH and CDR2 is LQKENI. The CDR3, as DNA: TGTGCCAGCTCACCCGACAGGGATGAGACCCAGTACTTC. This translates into CASSPDRDETQYF.